This TCR beta chain was identified in a study of cytomegalovirus exposure and HLA in healthy donors. Study as a whole: The use of the same platform for the 100 to 150 validation repertoires and the approximately 670 first-cohort repertoires was reported by a later analysis. Study-wide results and limits: Researchers catalogued about 150 TCR beta chains as cytomegalovirus-associated. High sensitivity and specificity were reportedly achieved when the classifier diagnosed cytomegalovirus status.

This table comes from immunoSEQ multiplex PCR, and its TCRdb copy is limited to in-frame clones, with some not included. The table lists some 69,000 clones, nearly 96% of them singletons. On this clone: Its target is unknown.

The CDR3 contains 17 residues. Germline V lookup: CDR1 LNHDA, CDR2 SQIVND (reference sequence). Trimming shortened V by 6 bases and J by 4 bases, and 22 bases separated the two germline ends. The specimen was PBMCs. The receptor comes from a woman aged 18-35 years in good health and CMV-seropositive. The V gene is TRBV19, the J gene TRBJ2-1, with D unclear. The chain's CDR3 is CASSGFLWAGRYNEQFF. CDR3 in DNA: TGTGCCAGTAGCGGATTTTTGTGGGCTGGAAGATACAATGAGCAGTTCTTC.